Listed below are T cell receptor beta chains from one sample, sequenced in a study of T cell responses to AZD1222 COVID-19 vaccine. Only in-frame clones appear in the TCRdb table, and some are missing; sequencing was by immunoSEQ multiplex PCR. The data show some 54,000 clones, with 80% to 90% seen just once and less than 2% held by the top ten. Sequencing was performed on peripheral blood, taken on day 0 of AZD1222 vaccination. These TCRs come from an adult in good health. Each CDR3 is given with its conserved first and last residue. Each record gives: V gene, J gene, D gene, clone size, CDR3 protein, CDR3 DNA. The D gene is left open where the match is weak. Size values are once, few and many counts, or a class for expanded clones, and some rows have none.

TRBV28	TRBJ2-1	NA	NA	CATGLLPYNEQFF	TGTGCCACCGGACTACTGCCATACAATGAGCAGTTCTTC
TRBV7-9	TRBJ1-4	TRBD1	NA	CASSPGQGLTNEKLFF	TGTGCCAGCAGTCCTGGACAGGGGTTAACTAATGAAAAACTGTTTTTT
TRBV10-2	TRBJ1-1	NA	once	CASKLGEANTEAFF	TGCGCCAGCAAGCTAGGGGAAGCGAACACTGAAGCTTTCTTT
TRBV21-1	TRBJ2-3	NA	NA	CASSKVPGKGTDTQYF	TGTGCCAGCAGCAAAGTCCCAGGGAAGGGTACAGATACGCAGTATTTT
TRBV7-9	TRBJ2-1	NA	NA	CASSFARASYNEQFF	TGTGCCAGCAGCTTCGCCAGGGCTTCCTACAATGAGCAGTTCTTC
TRBV10-1	TRBJ2-5	NA	few	CASSEGGRPQETQYF	TGCGCCAGCAGTGAGGGGGGCAGGCCCCAAGAGACCCAGTACTTC
TRBV15	TRBJ2-2	TRBD1	NA	CATSRGQGIGELFF	TGTGCCACCAGTAGAGGACAGGGCATCGGGGAGCTGTTTTTT
TRBV6-5	TRBJ1-2	NA	NA	CATQQNYGYTF	TGTGCCACCCAGCAGAACTATGGCTACACCTTC
TRBV5-1	TRBJ2-1	TRBD2	NA	CASSYPGTSGIAYNEQFF	TGCGCCAGCAGCTACCCCGGGACTAGCGGGATTGCCTACAATGAGCAGTTCTTC
TRBV7-9	TRBJ1-4	NA	NA	CASSPRVGQGEKLFF	TGTGCCAGCAGCCCTAGGGTAGGGCAGGGAGAAAAACTGTTTTTT
TRBV6-5	TRBJ2-1	TRBD2	once	CASKTSGSRGEQFF	TGTGCCAGCAAAACTAGCGGGAGTAGGGGTGAGCAGTTCTTC
TRBV5-1	TRBJ2-2	NA	NA	CASSGQLNTGELFF	TGCGCCAGCAGTGGACAGCTGAACACCGGGGAGCTGTTTTTT
TRBV18	TRBJ1-4	TRBD1	few	CASSDDGTGYEKLFF	TGTGCCAGCTCAGACGACGGGACAGGATATGAAAAACTGTTTTTT
TRBV7-9	TRBJ2-3	NA	NA	CASSQDRTPQYF	TGTGCCAGCAGCCAAGACAGGACCCCACAGTATTTT
TRBV19	TRBJ1-1	TRBD1	NA	CASSEGAVRNTEAFF	TGTGCCAGTAGTGAGGGGGCAGTTAGGAACACTGAAGCTTTCTTT
TRBV19	TRBJ1-2	TRBD1	NA	CASNDHRTGFNYGYTF	TGTGCCAGTAATGATCATCGGACAGGGTTTAACTATGGCTACACCTTC
TRBV28	TRBJ2-7	TRBD2	NA	CASSLAGTSSYEQYF	TGTGCCAGCAGTTTAGCCGGGACTAGCTCGTACGAGCAGTACTTC
TRBV4-2	TRBJ2-7	TRBD2	once	CASSQIAGGNSYEQYF	TGTGCCAGCAGCCAGATCGCGGGAGGGAATTCCTACGAGCAGTACTTC
TRBV27	TRBJ1-1	NA	NA	CASSPGVGKAYPEAFF	TGTGCCAGCAGTCCCGGGGTGGGCAAGGCGTACCCTGAAGCTTTCTTT
TRBV18	TRBJ2-5	TRBD1	NA	CASSPHDRAGQTQYF	TGTGCCAGCTCACCCCACGACAGGGCCGGGCAGACCCAGTACTTC
TRBV18	TRBJ2-3	NA	few	CASSPLEDTQYF	TGTGCCAGCTCACCTTTAGAAGATACGCAGTATTTT
TRBV20-1	TRBJ2-6	NA	once	CSASERSAGSSGANVLTF	TGCAGTGCTAGTGAGCGTTCGGCAGGCTCCTCTGGGGCCAACGTCCTGACTTTC
TRBV30	TRBJ1-5	NA	NA	CAWSRGNSNQPQHF	TGTGCCTGGAGTCGGGGTAATAGCAATCAGCCCCAGCATTTT